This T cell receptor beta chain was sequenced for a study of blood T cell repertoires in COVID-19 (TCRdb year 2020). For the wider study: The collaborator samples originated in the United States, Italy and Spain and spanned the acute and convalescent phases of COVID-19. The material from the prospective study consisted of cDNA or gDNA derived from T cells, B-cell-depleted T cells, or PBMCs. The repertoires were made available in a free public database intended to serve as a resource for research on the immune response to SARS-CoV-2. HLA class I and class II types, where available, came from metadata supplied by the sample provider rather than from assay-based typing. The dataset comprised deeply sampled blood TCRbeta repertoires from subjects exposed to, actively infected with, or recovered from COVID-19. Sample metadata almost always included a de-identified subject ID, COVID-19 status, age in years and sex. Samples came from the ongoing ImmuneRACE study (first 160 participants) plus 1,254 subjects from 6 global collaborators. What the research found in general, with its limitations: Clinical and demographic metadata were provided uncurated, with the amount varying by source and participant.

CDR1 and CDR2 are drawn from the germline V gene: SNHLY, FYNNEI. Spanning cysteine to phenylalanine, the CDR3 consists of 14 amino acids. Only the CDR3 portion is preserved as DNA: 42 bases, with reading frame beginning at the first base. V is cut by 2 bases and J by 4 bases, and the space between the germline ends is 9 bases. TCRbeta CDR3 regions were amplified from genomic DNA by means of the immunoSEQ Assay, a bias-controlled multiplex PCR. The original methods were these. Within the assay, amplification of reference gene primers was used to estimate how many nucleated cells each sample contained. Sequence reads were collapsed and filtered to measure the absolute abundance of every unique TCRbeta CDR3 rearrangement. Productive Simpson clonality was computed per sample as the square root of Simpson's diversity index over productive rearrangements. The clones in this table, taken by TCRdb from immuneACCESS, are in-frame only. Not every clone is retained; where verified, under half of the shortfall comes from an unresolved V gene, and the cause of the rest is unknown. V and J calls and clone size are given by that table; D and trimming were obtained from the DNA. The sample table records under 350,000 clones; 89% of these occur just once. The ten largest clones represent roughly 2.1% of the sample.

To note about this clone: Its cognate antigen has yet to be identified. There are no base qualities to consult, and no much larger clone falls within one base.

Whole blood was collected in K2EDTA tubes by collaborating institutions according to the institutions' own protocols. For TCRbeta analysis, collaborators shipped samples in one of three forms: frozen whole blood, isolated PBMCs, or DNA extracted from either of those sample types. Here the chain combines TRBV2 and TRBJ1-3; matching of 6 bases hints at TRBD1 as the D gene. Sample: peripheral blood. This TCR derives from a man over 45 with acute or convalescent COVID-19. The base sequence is TGTGCCAGCAGTGAAACAGGGCTCGGAAACACCATATATTTT. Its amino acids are CASSETGLGNTIYF.